The 24 T cell receptor beta chains presented below share a single source sample, sequenced in a study of tissue T cells after allogeneic stem cell transplantation. The method was immunoSEQ multiplex PCR; TCRdb's version includes in-frame clones alone and lacks a portion of them. The table lists fewer than 3,000 clones, 60% to 75% of them singletons. The sequenced sample consisted of gut tissue. The receptor set was obtained from a female BALB/c mouse in good health. MHC haplotype: H2-d.

On this clone itself: Genes and germline are mouse. The CDR3 end falls 1 residue outside the read, so it is completed with the germline J gene. The chain recombines TRBV13-3 with TRBJ2-2; TRBD1 matches 12 bases. The V gene end was trimmed by 3 bases and the J gene end by 6 bases; junction bases not matched to a gene: 9. The CDR3 is 17 amino acids. Per the germline V gene, CDR1 is NNHDY and CDR2 is SYVADS. CDR3 residues: CASSVSGTGGWAGQLYF. CDR3 bases read: TGTGCCAGCAGTGTCTCCGGGACAGGGGGCTGGGCCGGGCAGCTCTAC. Combining the CDR3 with reference TRBV13-3 and TRBJ2-2 gives the whole variable domain EAAVTQSPRSKVAVTGGKVTLSCHQTNNHDYMYWYRQDTGHGLRLIHYSYVADSTEKGDIPDGYKASRPSQENFSLILELASLSQTAVYFCASSVSGTGGWAGQLYFGEGSKLTVL.

For this clone: Gene names and germline match the mouse. The CDR3 end lies 1 residue beyond the end of the read and is filled in from the germline J gene. V usage is TRBV3 and J usage is TRBJ1-4; D gene ambiguous. The CDR3 consists of 14 residues. Trimming pared 3 bases from V and 9 bases from J, leaving 14 bases between. In germline, CDR1 is SNHLY, CDR2 FYNGKV (reference sequence). The CDR3 reads CASSFTIFRKRLFF. CDR3 DNA, as far as it was read: TGTGCCAGCAGCTTCACAATTTTCCGAAAAAGATTATTT.

Turning to this clone: The genes are named according to mouse. The observed sequence ends 1 residue before the CDR3 terminus, with the missing tail filled in from the germline J gene. The V call is TRBV13-2, the J call TRBJ1-6, with 9 bases matching TRBD1. TRBJ1-6 falls under the ORF class, with uncertain function. V was clipped by 5 bases and J by 7 bases; unmatched bases: 4. The germline CDR1 and CDR2 sequences are NNHNN and SYGAGS (reference sequence). CDR3 size: 14 residues. CDR3 sequence reads: CASGDRGGNSPLYF. CDR3 DNA, as far as it was read: TGTGCCAGCGGGGACAGGGGAGGGAATTCGCCCCTCTAC.

In the case of this clone: Gene labels here are mouse ones. CDR3 bases read: TGTGCCAGCAGAGGGACACCTCAAAACACCTTGTAC. Its translation: CASRGTPQNTLY. The full CDR3 is CASRGTPQNTLYF. The chain has TRBV13-1 and TRBJ2-4; tentative D call: TRBD1 (6 bases). Coverage ceases 1 residue before the CDR3 finishes, and the germline J gene fills in the end. The germline V gene has CDR1 NSHNY and CDR2 SYGAGN. This CDR3 has 13 residues. V was cut by 5 bases and J by 2 bases, with 9 bases left in between.

In regard to this clone: Gene and germline names: mouse. Read data end 1 residue before the CDR3 end; the end is taken from the germline J gene. The chain is built from TRBV13-2 and TRBJ2-5; 8 nucleotides agree with TRBD1. CDR3 length: 14 residues. V was pared by 0 bases and J by 6 bases, with 3 bases of the junction left unmatched. The germline V gene has CDR1 NNHNN and CDR2 SYGAGS (reference sequence). The CDR3 bases that were read are TGTGCCAGCGGTGATGTCAGGGGGCGGGACACCCAGTAC. Encoded protein: CASGDVRGRDTQY. The entire CDR3 protein reads CASGDVRGRDTQYF.

The sample holds a few counts of this clone. The gene names here belong to mouse. The read stops 1 residue short of the end of the CDR3; the missing end is completed from the germline J gene. This chain connects TRBV5 to TRBJ2-7; D unresolved. Germline CDR1 LGHNA, CDR2 YNLKQL (reference sequence). Trimming stripped 1 base from V and 3 bases from J, with 7 bases between. This CDR3 contains 13 residues. The sequenced part of the CDR3 DNA is TGTGCCAGCAGCCAAGGTGACATCTATGAACAGTAC. Translating it yields CASSQGDIYEQY. The full CDR3 sequence reads CASSQGDIYEQYF.

This clone was detected only a few times. These gene names are mouse names. The read ends 1 residue early relative to the CDR3; the germline J gene fills the gap. The chain employs TRBV15 and TRBJ2-3, with a tentative D call TRBD2 (5 bases). V was cut by 6 bases and J by 0 bases, with 10 bases left in between. CDR3 size: 14 residues. From germline, CDR1 is SGHND and CDR2 FRSKSL. Partial CDR3 DNA: TGTGCCAGCAGAAACTGGACTAGTGCAGAAACGCTGTAT. This codes for CASRNWTSAETLY. Given in full, the CDR3 is CASRNWTSAETLYF.

On this clone itself: Mouse gene names and germline throughout. CDR3 protein: CAWSRGVYAEQFF. The part of the CDR3 DNA that was read is TGTGCCTGGAGTCGAGGGGTTTATGCTGAGCAGTTC. The chain recombines TRBV31 with TRBJ2-1; maybe TRBD1 (5 bases). The read ends 1 residue shy of where the CDR3 ends; the end is completed using the germline J gene. In germline, CDR1 is GKSSPN, CDR2 SITVG. Trimming pared 1 base from V and 4 bases from J, leaving 8 bases between. This CDR3 has 13 amino acids.

This clone was counted a few times. Gene names follow the mouse nomenclature. The CDR3 goes on 1 residue after the read ends, and that part is filled in from the germline J gene. V usage is TRBV19 and J usage is TRBJ1-4, with D unresolved. The CDR3 contains 14 residues. CDR1 is FNHDT and CDR2 is SITEND in the germline V gene (reference sequence). V was trimmed by 2 bases and J by 1 base, leaving 6 bases between them. CDR3 amino acids: CASSIRTSNERLFF. CDR3 DNA, as far as it was read: TGTGCCAGCAGTATCAGGACTTCCAACGAAAGATTATTT.

Worth noting for this clone: The gene names here belong to mouse. The read terminates 1 residue ahead of where the CDR3 ends, so the germline J gene completes it. The chain joins TRBV15 to TRBJ2-7; TRBD2 agrees at 12 bases. The CDR3 covers 17 residues. Trimming took 3 bases from V and 2 from J; bases not matched to a gene: 8. CDR1 and CDR2 (germline): SGHND, FRSKSL. Partial CDR3 DNA: TGTGCCAGCAGTTTTCCGGGACTGGGGGGCGCGCCCTATGAACAGTAC. This encodes CASSFPGLGGAPYEQY. The entire CDR3 sequence reads CASSFPGLGGAPYEQYF.

A remark on this clone: Genes here carry mouse names. The CDR3 bases that were read are TGCACCTGCAGTGCAGAAGGGCGAAATTCGCCCCTCTAC. Translation gives CTCSAEGRNSPLY. The full-length CDR3 reads as CTCSAEGRNSPLYF. The chain links TRBV1 to TRBJ1-6; D unclear. The CDR3 extends 1 residue past the end of the read, so its final part is completed from the germline J gene. TRBJ1-6 is identified as an open reading frame with a role that is uncertain. Germline assignment: CDR1 NSQYPW and CDR2 LRSPGD (reference sequence). The CDR3 loop spans 14 amino acids. V was clipped by 0 bases and J by 7 bases, with 7 bases between them.

As regards this clone: The gene names given are mouse names. The read finishes 1 residue shy of the CDR3 end, and the germline J gene is used to complete it. The chain carries TRBV5 and TRBJ2-5; TRBD2 agrees at 8 bases. The CDR3 consists of 14 residues. With 4 bases clipped from V and 8 bases from J, the junction kept 8 bases outside the gene matches. CDR1 is LGHNA, CDR2 YNLKQL, per germline (reference sequence). Here the CDR3 reads CASSPLGGDGTQYF. The sequenced CDR3 bases are TGTGCCAGCAGCCCCCTGGGGGGCGACGGCACCCAGTAC.

About this clone itself: Genes and germline are mouse. The read falls 1 residue short of the CDR3 end, and the missing part is taken from the germline J gene. This rearrangement joins TRBV13-2 to TRBJ2-7, with 10 bases identical to TRBD1. This CDR3 is 13 amino acids long. CDR1 is NNHNN and CDR2 is SYGAGS in the germline V gene (reference sequence). The J segment lost 7 bases and the V segment lost 5 bases, leaving 6 bases of the junction unmatched. Incomplete CDR3 DNA: TGTGCCAGCGGACGGACAGGGGGGGACGAACAGTAC. It specifies CASGRTGGDEQY. The full CDR3 protein reads CASGRTGGDEQYF.

There are a few counts of this clone. Gene names denote mouse genes. The read stops 1 residue short of the end of the CDR3; the missing end is completed from the germline J gene. This chain links TRBV1 with TRBJ2-7; 8 bases line up with TRBD1. In germline, CDR1 is NSQYPW, CDR2 LRSPGD (reference sequence). Trimming cost V 4 bases and J 4 bases; bases outside gene matches: 6. The length of the CDR3 is 14 residues. The CDR3 DNA, read in part, is TGCACCTGCAGTGTAGGAACAGGGGGATATGAACAGTAC. Protein product: CTCSVGTGGYEQY. The complete CDR3 protein is CTCSVGTGGYEQYF.

Comment on this clone: The genes and germline here are from mouse. The read falls 1 residue short of the CDR3 end, and the missing part is taken from the germline J gene. V usage is TRBV5 and J usage is TRBJ2-5; either TRBD1 or TRBD2 may fit D (5 bases each). From germline, CDR1 is LGHNA and CDR2 YNLKQL (reference sequence). This CDR3 is 15 amino acids long. Trimming removed 4 bases at V and 0 bases at J, with 11 bases between. Here the CDR3 reads CASSRDGINQDTQYF. The CDR3 bases that were read are TGTGCCAGCAGCCGGGACGGAATTAACCAAGACACCCAGTAC.

This clone was detected only a few times. The listed genes are named as in mouse. The CDR3 extends 1 residue past the end of the read, so its final part is completed from the germline J gene. The gene calls are TRBV5 and TRBJ2-7; 8 bases agree with TRBD2. Per germline, CDR1 LGHNA and CDR2 YNLKQL (reference sequence). The CDR3 is 14 amino acids. Trimming at V came to 1 base and at J to 6 bases, leaving 5 bases not matched to a gene. CDR3 DNA, as far as it was read: TGTGCCAGCAGCCAAGGGGGGGGCGCCCCTGAACAGTAC. Translated, it gives CASSQGGGAPEQY. The whole CDR3 region reads CASSQGGGAPEQYF.

This clone has only a few counts. Each gene name is a mouse one. The missing CDR3 end, 1 residue past where the read stops, is filled in from the germline J gene. The chain recombines TRBV29 with TRBJ1-5, with 7 bases that match TRBD1. The trim removed 5 bases at V and 6 bases at J, leaving 4 bases unmatched. The CDR3 contains 13 residues. Germline V gene sequence: CDR1 MSHET, CDR2 SYDVDS. CDR3 bases read: TGTGCTAGCAGTACCAGGGACAGCCAGGCTCCGCTT. Its protein product is CASSTRDSQAPL. The complete CDR3 sequence is CASSTRDSQAPLF.

As regards this clone: Gene names are the mouse ones. Sequencing ends 1 residue short of the CDR3 end; the germline J gene provides the rest. The V call is TRBV5, the J call TRBJ2-5; D gene uncertain. CDR1 LGHNA and CDR2 YNLKQL come from the germline V gene (reference sequence). This CDR3 has 16 residues. The ends were cut back, 0 bases at V and 3 bases at J, with 13 bases in the middle. Here the CDR3 reads CASSQDVGVRQDTQYF. The sequenced CDR3 bases are TGTGCCAGCAGCCAAGATGTCGGGGTAAGACAAGACACCCAGTAC.

About this clone: Genes and germline come from the mouse. Read sequence stops 1 residue before the CDR3 end, and the germline J gene provides the missing end. The rearrangement uses TRBV17 and TRBJ2-2; D is perhaps TRBD1 or TRBD2 (6 bases each). The CDR3 is made up of 15 amino acids. V lost 3 bases, J lost 3 bases, and 11 bases lay in between. Germline values: CDR1 MNHDT, CDR2 YYDKIL. CDR3 sequence: CASSSGGGDTGQLYF. The sequenced CDR3 bases are TGTGCTAGCAGTAGCGGGGGCGGGGACACCGGGCAGCTCTAC.

This clone turned up a few times. The gene symbols are mouse symbols. The read stops 1 residue short of the end of the CDR3; the missing end is completed from the germline J gene. The chain joins TRBV3 to TRBJ2-7; D gene ambiguous. The CDR3 extends over 12 amino acids. With 1 base removed from V and 4 bases from J, the gap between germline ends came to 5 bases. Germline CDR1 SNHLY, CDR2 FYNGKV (reference sequence). CDR3 DNA, as far as it was read: TGTGCCAGCAGCTTAGAGGGATATGAACAGTAC. This encodes CASSLEGYEQY. The whole CDR3 sequence is CASSLEGYEQYF.

About this clone: Any gene name here is a mouse gene name. The read ends 1 residue before the CDR3 terminus; that terminus is restored from the germline J gene. The chain joins TRBV1 to TRBJ1-4; the match to TRBD1 covers 9 bases. J gave up 7 bases and V 1 base, and 7 bases lay outside the gene matches. CDR1 and CDR2 from the germline V gene are NSQYPW and LRSPGD (reference sequence). The CDR3 consists of 16 residues. The chain's CDR3 is CTCSAAWTGDPERLFF. The DNA read from the CDR3 is TGCACCTGCAGTGCAGCGTGGACAGGGGACCCCGAAAGATTATTT.

Regarding this clone: Gene names are mouse gene names. The CDR3 end is not reached by the read, which stops 1 residue before it; the germline J gene fills it in. The chain uses TRBV3 and TRBJ2-7; 9 bases agree with TRBD2. The CDR3 loop spans 14 amino acids. Trimming cost V 3 bases and J 4 bases; bases outside gene matches: 4. Germline V gene lookup returns CDR1 SNHLY and CDR2 FYNGKV (reference sequence). The CDR3 loop is CASSFSGGGYEQYF. The sequenced part of the CDR3 DNA is TGTGCCAGCAGCTTCTCTGGGGGGGGATATGAACAGTAC.

Of note for this clone: Mouse names are used for the genes. Read data end 1 residue before the CDR3 end; the end is taken from the germline J gene. The J gene is TRBJ1-1, the V gene TRBV2; D is uncertain. The CDR3 has 14 residues. Germline CDR1 is LGHNA and CDR2 is YSYQKL. Trimming stripped 3 bases from V and 1 base from J, with 9 bases between. The sequenced CDR3 bases are TGTGCCAGCAGCCAGAAGGCCGGGAACACAGAAGTCTTC. Translated: CASSQKAGNTEVF. Given in full, the CDR3 is CASSQKAGNTEVFF.

In regard to this clone: Gene names and germline match the mouse. The CDR3 end lies 1 residue beyond the end of the read and is filled in from the germline J gene. V gene TRBV13-2 combines with J gene TRBJ1-1, with D possibly matching TRBD1 (5 bases). Looked up from germline, CDR1 is NNHNN and CDR2 is SYGAGS (reference sequence). V shed 3 bases and J shed 4 bases, with 10 bases lying between them. This CDR3 has 13 residues. The CDR3 DNA, read in part, is TGTGCCAGCGGTGTCGCGGGGGGCACAGAAGTCTTC. This sequence encodes CASGVAGGTEVF. The CDR3 in full is CASGVAGGTEVFF.